What follows are 30 T cell receptor beta chains derived from one specimen sequenced in a study of blood T cell repertoires in COVID-19. Using immunoSEQ multiplex PCR, the repertoire was profiled, and TCRdb retains in-frame clones only, with some absent. The sample lists approximately 300,000 clones, more than 90% occurring once. Sequences were obtained from PBMCs or T cells enriched from blood (not recorded which). The origin of the receptors is a woman in her twenties or thirties who had recovered from COVID-19.

The gene calls are TRBV24-1 and TRBJ2-5; tentatively, D is TRBD1 (6 bases). This CDR3 contains 13 residues. Trimming pared 3 bases from V and 7 bases from J, leaving 11 bases between. Germline V gives CDR1 KGHDR, CDR2 SFDVKD. CDR3 amino acids: CATSDTGKGTQYF. The CDR3 coding sequence is TGTGCCACCAGTGATACAGGGAAAGGGACCCAGTACTTC.

The chain couples TRBV30 to TRBJ2-3, with TRBD2 matching 8 bases. This CDR3 region has 12 residues. V lost 0 bases and J lost 9; bases outside the gene matches: 2. The germline V gene encodes CDR1 GTSNPN and CDR2 SVGIG (reference sequence). Here the CDR3 reads CAWSVSGGTQYF. CDR3 DNA sequence: TGTGCCTGGAGTGTGAGCGGGGGAACGCAGTATTTT.

The chain links TRBV12-3 or TRBV12-4 to TRBJ1-5; the D is unclear. V was cut by 6 bases and J by 6 bases, with 12 bases left in between. The CDR3 is made up of 13 amino acids. Written as DNA, the CDR3 is TGTGCCAGCAGCGGAGGTTTCAGTCAGCCCCAGCATTTT. Encoded protein: CASSGGFSQPQHF.

The chain is built from TRBV4-1 and TRBJ2-7; 11 nucleotides agree with TRBD2. The CDR3 contains 18 residues. With 4 bases clipped from V and 0 bases from J, the junction kept 11 bases outside the gene matches. The germline gives CDR1 MGHRA, CDR2 YSYEKL. The DNA of the CDR3 is TGCGCCAGCAGCCCCCAGGGGTCTAGCGGGGGGCTCTCCTACGAGCAGTACTTC. This sequence encodes CASSPQGSSGGLSYEQYF.

The sample holds a few counts of this clone. The chain recombines TRBV27 with TRBJ1-2, with no clear D. Germline assignment: CDR1 MNHEY and CDR2 SMNVEV (reference sequence). The V end was cut by 4 bases, the J end by 8 bases, with 14 bases between. This CDR3 is built from 13 residues. CDR3 in DNA: TGTGCCAGCAGTTCTGGGCCGCTTCGGGGCTACACCTTC. Residues: CASSSGPLRGYTF.

The rearrangement joins TRBV30 to TRBJ2-3; 11 nucleotides line up with TRBD2. The CDR3 consists of 17 residues. The germline V gene has CDR1 GTSNPN and CDR2 SVGIG (reference sequence). After removal of 0 bases from V and 3 bases from J, the junction contained 8 bases not matched to a gene. CDR3 loop: CAWSVPYSGGATDTQYF. The CDR3 region has the DNA TGTGCCTGGAGTGTACCTTATAGCGGGGGGGCAACAGATACGCAGTATTTT.

The chain couples TRBV3-1 (or the pseudogene TRBV3-2) to TRBJ2-2, with D perhaps matching TRBD1 (5 bases). Germline V CDR1 and CDR2: LGHDT, YNNKEL (reference sequence). CDR3 length equals 14 residues. Trimming removed 5 bases from V and 1 base from J, with 8 bases in between. The CDR3, as DNA: TGTGCCAGCAGCTTTAGGGGGAACACCGGGGAGCTGTTTTTT. Translating it yields CASSFRGNTGELFF.

V is TRBV5-8 and J is TRBJ1-1; D might be TRBD1 (6 bases). The germline V gene has CDR1 SGHTS and CDR2 YDEGEE. The CDR3 runs to 15 residues. V was cut by 0 bases and J by 0 bases, with 9 bases left in between. The CDR3 region is CASSLADRMNTEAFF. Here the CDR3 DNA reads TGTGCCAGCAGCTTGGCTGACAGGATGAACACTGAAGCTTTCTTT. Based on the CDR3 plus reference TRBV5-8 and TRBJ1-1, the full variable domain is EAGVTQSPTHLIKTRGQQATLRCSPISGHTSVYWYQQALGLGLQFLLWYDEGEERNRGNFPPRFSGRQFPNYSSELNVNALELEDSALYLCASSLADRMNTEAFFGQGTRLTVV.

This clone is a singleton in its sample. The chain uses TRBV3-1 (or the pseudogene TRBV3-2) and TRBJ2-3; D is unresolved. CDR1 and CDR2 from the germline V gene are LGHDT and YNNKEL (reference sequence). V lost 3 bases, J lost 1 base, and 5 bases lay in between. The CDR3 spans 13 residues. In DNA form, the CDR3 reads TGTGCCAGCAGCCAGTCTGGCACAGATACGCAGTATTTT. Protein product: CASSQSGTDTQYF.

This chain uses TRBV7-2 with TRBJ1-5; D might be TRBD1 (6 bases). CDR3 length: 14 amino acids. The V gene lost 1 base and the J gene lost 9 bases, with 13 bases spanning the gap. Germline V gene lookup returns CDR1 SGHTA and CDR2 FQGNSA. DNA of the CDR3: TGTGCCAGCAGCTTAGGGGGGCAGGGGAGGCCCCAGCATTTT. Protein sequence: CASSLGGQGRPQHF.

This rearrangement joins TRBV24-1 to TRBJ2-1; TRBD1 aligns across 11 bases. This CDR3 comprises 15 residues. Trimming at V came to 5 bases and at J to 3 bases, leaving 2 bases not matched to a gene. Per the germline V gene, CDR1 is KGHDR and CDR2 is SFDVKD. Here the CDR3 reads CATSGGTGGYNEQFF. CDR3 in DNA: TGTGCCACCAGTGGTGGGACAGGGGGCTACAATGAGCAGTTCTTC.

The chain links TRBV4-3 to TRBJ2-3; a possible D gene is TRBD2 (6 bases). Trimming pared 0 bases from V and 3 bases from J, leaving 7 bases between. The CDR3 is 14 amino acids. Germline V gene lookup returns CDR1 LGHNA and CDR2 YSLEER. DNA of the CDR3: TGCGCCAGCAGCCAAGATCGGGGGACAGATACGCAGTATTTT. Its protein is CASSQDRGTDTQYF.

The chain recombines TRBV27 with TRBJ1-6; D is unresolved. The V end was cut by 6 bases, the J end by 8 bases, with 32 bases between. Germline lookup yields CDR1 MNHEY and CDR2 SMNVEV (reference sequence). This CDR3 is built from 20 residues. The CDR3 bases are TGTGCCAGCAGGAGGCAGTGGAGACCTACAAGACGGGTAATTGATTCACCCCTCCACTTT. Protein sequence: CASRRQWRPTRRVIDSPLHF.

In regard to this clone: This CDR3 is also generated by other DNA sequences in the sample. CDR3 sequence (DNA): TGTGCCAGCAGCGTAGGTGGGCTAGCGGGAGAGACCCAGTACTTC. It encodes CASSVGGLAGETQYF. The V and J genes are TRBV9 and TRBJ2-5; the match to TRBD2 covers 8 bases. With 0 bases clipped from V and 4 bases from J, the junction kept 5 bases outside the gene matches. This CDR3 comprises 15 residues. Germline V gives CDR1 SGDLS, CDR2 YYNGEE.

The rearrangement links TRBV6-5 to TRBJ1-1; possible D gene TRBD1, 6 bases. The germline CDR1 and CDR2 sequences are MNHEY and SVGAGI. This CDR3 comprises 14 residues. The V end was cut by 0 bases, the J end by 10 bases, with 15 bases between. CDR3 residues: CASSYSAVSQGAFF. Written as DNA, the CDR3 is TGTGCCAGCAGTTACTCGGCAGTTTCACAGGGAGCTTTCTTT.

V and J are TRBV28 and TRBJ1-2; 8 nucleotides line up with TRBD1. The trim removed 6 bases at V and 4 bases at J, leaving 10 bases unmatched. The CDR3 covers 15 residues. Germline values: CDR1 MDHEN, CDR2 SYDVKM. CDR3 nucleotides: TGTGCCAGCAGCCAGCGGGACAGGCGACTCTATGGCTACACCTTC. The encoded protein is CASSQRDRRLYGYTF.

The V gene is TRBV19, the J gene TRBJ1-5; D not resolved. V was trimmed by 5 bases and J by 6 bases, leaving 17 bases between them. The CDR3 is 15 amino acids. The germline V gene has CDR1 LNHDA and CDR2 SQIVND (reference sequence). CDR3 region: CASSPQVLGGQPQHF. The CDR3, as DNA: TGTGCCAGTAGTCCCCAGGTACTGGGAGGTCAGCCCCAGCATTTT.

The gene calls are TRBV5-4 and TRBJ2-1; TRBD1 aligns across 7 bases. The germline CDR1 and CDR2 sequences are SGHNT and YYREEE (reference sequence). J lost 8 bases, V lost 0 bases, and 5 bases had no gene match. CDR3 length equals 14 residues. The CDR3 spells CASSLGYRGDEQFF. For the CDR3, the DNA is TGTGCCAGCAGCTTGGGATACAGGGGCGATGAGCAGTTCTTC. Full variable domain (missing parts from reference TRBV5-4 and TRBJ2-1): ETGVTQSPTHLIKTRGQQVTLRCSSQSGHNTVSWYQQALGQGPQFIFQYYREEENGRGNFPPRFSGLQFPNYSSELNVNALELDDSALYLCASSLGYRGDEQFFGPGTRLTVL.

The V and J genes are TRBV6-5 and TRBJ2-1, with 11 positions matching TRBD2. CDR1 and CDR2 from the germline V gene are MNHEY and SVGAGI. V lost 6 bases, J lost 5 bases, and 3 bases stayed unmatched. The CDR3 has 14 amino acids. CDR3 loop: CASSPGLADNEQFF. For the CDR3, the DNA is TGTGCCAGCAGCCCGGGACTAGCGGACAATGAGCAGTTCTTC.

The genes are TRBV5-1 and TRBJ1-4; 9 nucleotides line up with TRBD1. J gave up 8 bases and V 3 bases, and 8 bases lay outside the gene matches. The CDR3 has 15 amino acids. The germline gives CDR1 SGHRS, CDR2 YFSETQ. The CDR3, as DNA: TGCGCCAGCAGCTCCACAGGGGGCGGCGGAGAAAAACTGTTTTTT. As protein: CASSSTGGGGEKLFF.

The chain couples TRBV25-1 to TRBJ2-7, with TRBD2 identical over 7 bases. Germline CDR1 and CDR2: MGHDK and SYGVNS. The junction had 9 bases not matched to a gene; V was cut back by 1 base and J by 0 bases. This CDR3 has 17 residues. CDR3 nucleotide sequence: TGTGCCAGCAGTGAATTACGAGCGGGATATACCTCCTACGAGCAGTACTTC. It yields the protein CASSELRAGYTSYEQYF.

The chain joins TRBV11-2 to TRBJ1-2; TRBD1 agrees at 7 bases. After removal of 4 bases from V and 3 bases from J, the junction contained 8 bases not matched to a gene. CDR3 size: 15 residues. Germline V gives CDR1 SGHAT, CDR2 FQNNGV. This chain's CDR3 is CASSSNRGVDYGYTF. CDR3 DNA sequence: TGTGCCAGCAGCTCCAACAGGGGAGTCGACTATGGCTACACCTTC.

The chain recombines TRBV21-1 with TRBJ1-2; the D call in the table, TRBD1, was not verified against the DNA. TRBV21-1 is a pseudogene segment. This CDR3 spans 15 amino acids. The CDR3: CASSLLRPRGYGYTF. The CDR3 DNA sequence: TGTGCCAGCAGCCTCCTCAGGCCAAGGGGGTATGGCTACACCTTC.

The V gene is TRBV4-3, the J gene TRBJ1-1; D is possibly TRBD1 (5 bases). Germline V gene lookup returns CDR1 LGHNA and CDR2 YSLEER. The germline V and J ends were trimmed by 0 bases and 5 bases, with 16 bases remaining between them. The CDR3 length is 16 residues. CDR3 DNA sequence: TGCGCCAGCAGCCAAGAATTATCACAGGCGAAGACTGAAGCTTTCTTT. Translation gives CASSQELSQAKTEAFF.

The V and J genes are TRBV5-4 and TRBJ1-3; D is uncertain. The ends were cut back, 2 bases at V and 2 bases at J, with 8 bases in the middle. The CDR3 spans 14 residues. Germline V gene lookup returns CDR1 SGHNT and CDR2 YYREEE (reference sequence). The CDR3 nucleotides are TGTGCCAGCAGCTTTGGCTCAACTGGAAACACCATATATTTT. It translates to CASSFGSTGNTIYF. Complete variable domain (other parts from reference TRBV5-4 and TRBJ1-3): ETGVTQSPTHLIKTRGQQVTLRCSSQSGHNTVSWYQQALGQGPQFIFQYYREEENGRGNFPPRFSGLQFPNYSSELNVNALELDDSALYLCASSFGSTGNTIYFGEGSWLTVV.

The CDR3, as DNA: TGCGCCAGCAGCCAAGCCTCGGGACAGGGGGCCCTGGGCACCGGGGAGCTGTTTTTT. Its translation is CASSQASGQGALGTGELFF. The chain has TRBV4-1 and TRBJ2-2; 12 bases fit TRBD1. Germline V gene data show CDR1 as MGHRA and CDR2 as YSYEKL. With V trimmed by 1 base and J by 4 bases, 10 bases remained unmatched. This CDR3 spans 19 amino acids.

The chain employs TRBV2 and TRBJ1-5, with TRBD1 matching over 7 bases. The J segment lost 15 bases and the V segment lost 4 bases, leaving 18 bases of the junction unmatched. The CDR3 has 15 amino acids. Per germline, CDR1 SNHLY and CDR2 FYNNEI. In nucleotides, the CDR3 is TGTGCCAGCAGTGCCCTCCCGGGACAGACTGGCCCGAGGCATTTT. Encoded protein: CASSALPGQTGPRHF.

The V and J genes are TRBV7-6 and TRBJ2-1; 8 bases line up with TRBD1. The CDR3 is made up of 16 amino acids. The J segment lost 3 bases and the V segment lost 2 bases, leaving 6 bases of the junction unmatched. CDR1 is SGHVS, CDR2 FNYEAQ, per germline. CDR3 bases: TGTGCCAGCAGCTTACTCGGGACAGGAGACTACAATGAGCAGTTCTTC. This encodes CASSLLGTGDYNEQFF. The complete variable domain, with remaining parts taken from reference TRBV7-6 and TRBJ2-1, reads GAGVSQSPRYKVTKRGQDVALRCDPISGHVSLYWYRQALGQGPEFLTYFNYEAQQDKSGLPNDRFSAERPEGSISTLTIQRTEQRDSAMYRCASSLLGTGDYNEQFFGPGTRLTVL.

The chain carries TRBV27 and TRBJ2-3; TRBD1 aligns across 10 bases. The CDR3 runs 16 residues. Germline V gene sequence: CDR1 MNHEY, CDR2 SMNVEV (reference sequence). Losses at the gene ends were 4 bases for V and 4 bases for J; bases not matched to a gene: 8. The CDR3 bases are TGTGCCAGCAGTTGGGGGACAGGGGAGGGGTCAGATACGCAGTATTTT. It specifies CASSWGTGEGSDTQYF.

The V call is TRBV5-1, the J call TRBJ1-2; 9 positions agree with TRBD1. The CDR3 loop spans 15 amino acids. V was clipped by 4 bases and J by 2 bases; unmatched bases: 6. CDR1 is SGHRS and CDR2 is YFSETQ in the germline V gene. CDR3 sequence (DNA): TGCGCCAGCAGCCCGGGTGGGACAGGGAACTATGGCTACACCTTC. This sequence encodes CASSPGGTGNYGYTF.